This T cell receptor (beta chain) derives from a study of blood T cell repertoires in COVID-19. Study background: Samples came from the United States, Italy and Spain, spanning acute and convalescent COVID-19. PBMCs, B-cell-depleted T cells, or T cells provided the cDNA or gDNA that made up the material.

This CDR3 region has 17 residues. V was pared by 3 bases and J by 5 bases, with 13 bases of the junction left unmatched. As processed by the authors: It was from reference gene primer amplification that nucleated cell counts were estimated. Data came from immunoSEQ multiplex PCR; TCRdb stores just in-frame clones and leaves some out. V and J calls and clone size follow that table, whereas D and trimming were derived from the DNA. This sample has around 220,000 clones; around 84% occur once, and the top ten carry less than 20%. The sequence derives from a man aged 25 to 40 with active or convalescent COVID-19. This chain uses TRBV6-7 with TRBJ1-1; TRBD1 agrees at 9 bases. TRBV6-7 is an open reading frame, and its role is uncertain. Sequencing used peripheral blood. CDR3 sequence reads: CASSYPGQGNSRTEAFF. CDR3 sequence (DNA): TGTGCCAGCAGTTATCCGGGACAGGGAAATTCAAGAACTGAAGCTTTCTTT.